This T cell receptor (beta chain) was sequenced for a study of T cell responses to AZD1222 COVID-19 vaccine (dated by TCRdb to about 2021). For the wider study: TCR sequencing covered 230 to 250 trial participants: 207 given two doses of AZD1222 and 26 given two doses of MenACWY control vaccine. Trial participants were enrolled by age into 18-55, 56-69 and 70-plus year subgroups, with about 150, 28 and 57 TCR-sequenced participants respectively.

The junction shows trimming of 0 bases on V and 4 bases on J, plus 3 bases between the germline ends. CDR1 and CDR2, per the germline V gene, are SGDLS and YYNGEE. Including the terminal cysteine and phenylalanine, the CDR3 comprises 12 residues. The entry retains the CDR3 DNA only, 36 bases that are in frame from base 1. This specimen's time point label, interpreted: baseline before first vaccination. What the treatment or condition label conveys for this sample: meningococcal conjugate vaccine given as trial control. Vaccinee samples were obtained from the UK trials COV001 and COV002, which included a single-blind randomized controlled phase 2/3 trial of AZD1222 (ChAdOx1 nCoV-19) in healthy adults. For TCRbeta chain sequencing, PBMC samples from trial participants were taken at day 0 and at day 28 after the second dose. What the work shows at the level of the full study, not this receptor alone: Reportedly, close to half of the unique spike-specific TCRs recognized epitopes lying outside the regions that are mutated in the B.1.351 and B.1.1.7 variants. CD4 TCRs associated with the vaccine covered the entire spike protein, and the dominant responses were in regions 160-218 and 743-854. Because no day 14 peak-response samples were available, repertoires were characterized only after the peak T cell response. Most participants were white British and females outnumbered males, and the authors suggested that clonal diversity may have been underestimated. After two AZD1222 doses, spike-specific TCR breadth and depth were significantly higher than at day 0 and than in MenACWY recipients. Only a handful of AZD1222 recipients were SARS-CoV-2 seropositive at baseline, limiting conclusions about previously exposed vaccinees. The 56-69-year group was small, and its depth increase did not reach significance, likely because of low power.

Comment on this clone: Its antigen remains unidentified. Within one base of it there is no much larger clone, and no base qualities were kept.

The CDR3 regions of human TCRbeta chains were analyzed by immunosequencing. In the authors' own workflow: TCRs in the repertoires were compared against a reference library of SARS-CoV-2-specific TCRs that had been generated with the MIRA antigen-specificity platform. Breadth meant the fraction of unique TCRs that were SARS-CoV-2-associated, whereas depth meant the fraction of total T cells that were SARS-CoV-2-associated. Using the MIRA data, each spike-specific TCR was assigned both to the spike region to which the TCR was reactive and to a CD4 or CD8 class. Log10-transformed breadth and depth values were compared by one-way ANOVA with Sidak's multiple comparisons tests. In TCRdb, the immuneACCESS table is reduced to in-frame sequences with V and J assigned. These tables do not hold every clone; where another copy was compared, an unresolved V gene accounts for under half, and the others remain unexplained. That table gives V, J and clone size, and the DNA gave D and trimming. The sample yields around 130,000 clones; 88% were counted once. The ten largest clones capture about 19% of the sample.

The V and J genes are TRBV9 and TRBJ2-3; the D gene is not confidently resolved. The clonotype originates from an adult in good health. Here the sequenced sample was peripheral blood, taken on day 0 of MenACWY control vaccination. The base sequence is TGTGCCAGCAGCGTAGTCCCAGATACGCAGTATTTT. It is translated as CASSVVPDTQYF. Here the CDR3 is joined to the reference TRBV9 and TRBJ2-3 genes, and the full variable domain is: DSGVTQTPKHLITATGQRVTLRCSPRSGDLSVYWYQQSLDQGLQFLIQYYNGEERAKGNILERFSAQQFPDLHSELNLSSLELGDSALYFCASSVVPDTQYFGPGTRLTVL.